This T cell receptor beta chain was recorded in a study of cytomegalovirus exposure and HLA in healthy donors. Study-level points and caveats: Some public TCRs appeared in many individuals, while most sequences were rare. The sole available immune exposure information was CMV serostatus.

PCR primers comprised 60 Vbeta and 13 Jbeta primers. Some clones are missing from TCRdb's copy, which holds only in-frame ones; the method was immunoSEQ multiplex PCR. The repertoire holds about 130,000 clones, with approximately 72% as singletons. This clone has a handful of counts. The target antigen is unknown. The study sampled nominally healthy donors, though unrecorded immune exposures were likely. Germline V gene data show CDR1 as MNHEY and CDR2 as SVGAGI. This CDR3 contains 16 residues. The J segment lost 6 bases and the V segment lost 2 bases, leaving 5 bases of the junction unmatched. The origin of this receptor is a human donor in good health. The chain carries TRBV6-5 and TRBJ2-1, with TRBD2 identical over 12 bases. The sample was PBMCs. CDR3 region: CASSYIRTSGTNEQFF. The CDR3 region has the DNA TGTGCCAGCAGTTACATTAGGACTAGCGGGACCAATGAGCAGTTCTTC.